This T cell receptor beta chain was sequenced in a study of T cell responses to AZD1222 COVID-19 vaccine. The CDR3 totals 14 residues. Germline V lookup: CDR1 SGHRS, CDR2 YFSETQ. Trimming pared 0 bases from V and 4 bases from J, leaving 10 bases between. Only in-frame clones appear in the TCRdb table, and some are missing; sequencing was by immunoSEQ multiplex PCR. The sample contains around 87,000 clones, approximately 91% of which appear only once. J is TRBJ1-1 and V is TRBV5-1, with no clear D. This material consisted of peripheral blood, taken on day 0 of AZD1222 vaccination. The source of this sequence is an adult in good health. Here the CDR3 reads CASSLGREGTEAFF. The CDR3 DNA follows: TGCGCCAGCAGCTTGGGACGGGAAGGCACTGAAGCTTTCTTT.